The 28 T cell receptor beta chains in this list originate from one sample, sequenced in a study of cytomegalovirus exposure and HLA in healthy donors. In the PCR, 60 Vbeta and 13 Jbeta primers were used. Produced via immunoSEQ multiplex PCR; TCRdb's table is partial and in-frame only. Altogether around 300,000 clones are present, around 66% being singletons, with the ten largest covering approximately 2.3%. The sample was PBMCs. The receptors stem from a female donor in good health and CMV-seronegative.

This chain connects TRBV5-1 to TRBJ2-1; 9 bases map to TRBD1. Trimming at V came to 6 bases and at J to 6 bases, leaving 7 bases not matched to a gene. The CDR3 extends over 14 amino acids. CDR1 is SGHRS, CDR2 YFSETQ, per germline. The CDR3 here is CASTQQGASNEQFF. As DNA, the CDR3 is TGCGCCAGCACCCAACAGGGGGCGAGCAATGAGCAGTTCTTC.

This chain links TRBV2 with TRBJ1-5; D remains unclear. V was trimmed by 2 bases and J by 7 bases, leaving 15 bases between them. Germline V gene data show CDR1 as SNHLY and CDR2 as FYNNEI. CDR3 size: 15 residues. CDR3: CASSETTLERQPQHF. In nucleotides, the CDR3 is TGTGCCAGCAGTGAAACGACCTTGGAGCGGCAGCCCCAGCATTTT.

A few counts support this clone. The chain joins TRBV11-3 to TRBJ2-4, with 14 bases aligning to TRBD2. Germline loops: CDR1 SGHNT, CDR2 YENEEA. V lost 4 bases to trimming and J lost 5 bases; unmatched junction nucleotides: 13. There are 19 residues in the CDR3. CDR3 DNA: TGTGCCAGCAGCTCCCCGTGGACTAGCGGGAGGTATAAGGAAAACATTCAGTACTTC. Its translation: CASSSPWTSGRYKENIQYF.

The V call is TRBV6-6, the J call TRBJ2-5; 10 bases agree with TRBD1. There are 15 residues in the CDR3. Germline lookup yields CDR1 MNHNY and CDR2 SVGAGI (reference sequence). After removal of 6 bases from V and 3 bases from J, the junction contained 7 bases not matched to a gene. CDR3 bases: TGTGCCAGCAGAGCCCTTGGGACAGGGGAAGAGACCCAGTACTTC. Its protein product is CASRALGTGEETQYF.

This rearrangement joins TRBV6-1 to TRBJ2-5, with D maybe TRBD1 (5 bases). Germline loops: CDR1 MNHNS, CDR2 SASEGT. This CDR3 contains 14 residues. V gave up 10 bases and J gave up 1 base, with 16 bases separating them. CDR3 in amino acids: CATRRGAAQETQYF. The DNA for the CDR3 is TGTGCCACCCGTCGTGGGGCGGCCCAAGAGACCCAGTACTTC.

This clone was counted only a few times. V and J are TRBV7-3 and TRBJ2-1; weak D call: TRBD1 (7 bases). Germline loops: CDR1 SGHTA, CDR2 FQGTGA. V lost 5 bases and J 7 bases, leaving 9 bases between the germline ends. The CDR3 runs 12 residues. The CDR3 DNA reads TGTGCCAGCAGCCCAGGGGGGAATGAGCAGTTCTTC. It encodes CASSPGGNEQFF. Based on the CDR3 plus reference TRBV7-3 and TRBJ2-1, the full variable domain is GAGVSQTPSNKVTEKGKYVELRCDPISGHTALYWYRQSLGQGPEFLIYFQGTGAADDSGLPNDRFFAVRPEGSVSTLKIQRTERGDSAVYLCASSPGGNEQFFGPGTRLTVL.

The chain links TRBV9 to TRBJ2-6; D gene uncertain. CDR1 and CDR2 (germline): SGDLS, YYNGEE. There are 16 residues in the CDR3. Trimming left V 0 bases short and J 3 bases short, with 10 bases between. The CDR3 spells CASSVVGSRGANVLTF. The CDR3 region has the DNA TGTGCCAGCAGCGTAGTGGGCAGCCGTGGGGCCAACGTCCTGACTTTC.

The CDR3 loop is CASSQGRGQGDNEQFF. DNA for the CDR3: TGCGCCAGCAGCCAAGGGAGGGGACAGGGTGACAATGAGCAGTTCTTC. This rearrangement joins TRBV4-1 to TRBJ2-1, with TRBD1 matching over 9 bases. Germline V gives CDR1 MGHRA, CDR2 YSYEKL. Trimming cost V 1 base and J 5 bases; bases outside gene matches: 6. There are 16 residues in the CDR3.

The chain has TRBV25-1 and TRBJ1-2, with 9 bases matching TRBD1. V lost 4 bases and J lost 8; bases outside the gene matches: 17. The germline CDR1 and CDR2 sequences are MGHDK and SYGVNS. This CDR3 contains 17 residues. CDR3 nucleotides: TGTGCCAGCAGTGTCCCACAGGCGGGGACAGGGAGCCGGGGCTACACCTTC. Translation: CASSVPQAGTGSRGYTF.

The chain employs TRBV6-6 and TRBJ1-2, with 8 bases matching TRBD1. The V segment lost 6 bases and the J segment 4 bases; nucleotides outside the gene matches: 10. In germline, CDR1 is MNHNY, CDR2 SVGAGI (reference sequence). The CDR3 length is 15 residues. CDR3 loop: CASSPGQGAFYGYTF. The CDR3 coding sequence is TGTGCCAGCAGCCCCGGGCAGGGGGCTTTCTATGGCTACACCTTC.

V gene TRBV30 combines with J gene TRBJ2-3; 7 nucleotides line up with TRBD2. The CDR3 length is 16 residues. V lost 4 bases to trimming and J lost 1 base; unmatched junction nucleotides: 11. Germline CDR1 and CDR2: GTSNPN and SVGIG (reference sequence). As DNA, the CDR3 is TGTGCCTGGACCCGCGGTTTGGCGGGAGGCACAGATACGCAGTATTTT. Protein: CAWTRGLAGGTDTQYF.

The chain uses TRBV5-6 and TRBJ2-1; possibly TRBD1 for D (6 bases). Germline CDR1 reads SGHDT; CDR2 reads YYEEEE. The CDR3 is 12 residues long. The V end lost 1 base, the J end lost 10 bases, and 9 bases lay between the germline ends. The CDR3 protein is CASSLPDREQFF. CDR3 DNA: TGTGCCAGCAGCTTGCCTGACAGGGAGCAGTTCTTC.

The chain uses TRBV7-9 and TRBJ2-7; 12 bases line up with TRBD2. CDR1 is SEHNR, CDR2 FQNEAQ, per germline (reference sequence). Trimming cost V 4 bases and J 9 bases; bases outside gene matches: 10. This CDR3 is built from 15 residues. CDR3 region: CASSSMTSGSIAQYF. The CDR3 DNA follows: TGTGCCAGCAGCTCAATGACTAGCGGGAGTATCGCGCAGTACTTC.

CDR3 nucleotides: TGTGCCAGCAGCTTAGGGGGACAGTCCCTAGAGACCCAGTACTTC. Protein sequence: CASSLGGQSLETQYF. J is TRBJ2-5 and V is TRBV13, with 7 positions matching TRBD1. This CDR3 has 15 amino acids. The V gene's germline CDR1 is PRHDT and CDR2 FYEKMQ (reference sequence). The trim removed 0 bases at V and 4 bases at J, leaving 5 bases unmatched.

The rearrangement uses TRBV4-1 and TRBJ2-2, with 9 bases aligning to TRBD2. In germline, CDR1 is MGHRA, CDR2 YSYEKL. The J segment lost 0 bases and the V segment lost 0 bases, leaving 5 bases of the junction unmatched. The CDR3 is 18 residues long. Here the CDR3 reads CASSQENSGSTNTGELFF. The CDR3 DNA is TGCGCCAGCAGCCAAGAAAATAGCGGGAGTACGAACACCGGGGAGCTGTTTTTT.

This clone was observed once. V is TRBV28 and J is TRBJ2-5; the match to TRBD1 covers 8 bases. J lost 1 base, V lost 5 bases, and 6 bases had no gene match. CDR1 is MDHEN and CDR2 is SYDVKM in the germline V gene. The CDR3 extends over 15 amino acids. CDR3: CASSEGQALQETQYF. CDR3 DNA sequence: TGTGCCAGCAGTGAGGGACAGGCCCTCCAAGAGACCCAGTACTTC.

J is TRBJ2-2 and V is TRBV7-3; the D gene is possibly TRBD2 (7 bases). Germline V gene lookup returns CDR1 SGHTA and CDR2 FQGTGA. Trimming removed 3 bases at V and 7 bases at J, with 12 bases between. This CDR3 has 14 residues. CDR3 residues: CASSFRGAVGELFF. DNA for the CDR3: TGTGCCAGCAGCTTTCGGGGGGCGGTCGGGGAGCTGTTTTTT.

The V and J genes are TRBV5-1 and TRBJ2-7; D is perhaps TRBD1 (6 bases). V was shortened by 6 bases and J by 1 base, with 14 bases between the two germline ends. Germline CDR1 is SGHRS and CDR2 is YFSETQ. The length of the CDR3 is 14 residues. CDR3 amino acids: CASIGGPGSYEQYF. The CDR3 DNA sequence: TGCGCCAGCATTGGGGGCCCTGGTTCCTACGAGCAGTACTTC.

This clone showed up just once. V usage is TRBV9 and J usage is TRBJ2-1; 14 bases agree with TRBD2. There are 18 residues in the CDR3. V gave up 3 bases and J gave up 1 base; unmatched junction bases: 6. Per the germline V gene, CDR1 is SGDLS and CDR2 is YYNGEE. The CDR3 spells CASSAGTSGSQSYNEQFF. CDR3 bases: TGTGCCAGCAGCGCTGGGACTAGCGGGAGTCAGTCCTACAATGAGCAGTTCTTC.

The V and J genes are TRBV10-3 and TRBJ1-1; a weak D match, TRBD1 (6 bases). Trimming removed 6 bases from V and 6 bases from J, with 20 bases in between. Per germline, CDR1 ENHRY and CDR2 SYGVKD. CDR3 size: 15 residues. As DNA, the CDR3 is TGTGCCATCAGAGAGGGGGGGGCCAACAAGCCTGAAGCTTTCTTT. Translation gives CAIREGGANKPEAFF.

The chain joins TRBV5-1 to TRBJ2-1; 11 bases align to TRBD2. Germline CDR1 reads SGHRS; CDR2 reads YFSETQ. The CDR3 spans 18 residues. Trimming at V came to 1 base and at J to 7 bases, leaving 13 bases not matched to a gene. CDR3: CASSLTGTSGPGLNEQFF. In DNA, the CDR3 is TGCGCCAGCAGCTTGACGGGGACTAGCGGCCCTGGTTTAAATGAGCAGTTCTTC.

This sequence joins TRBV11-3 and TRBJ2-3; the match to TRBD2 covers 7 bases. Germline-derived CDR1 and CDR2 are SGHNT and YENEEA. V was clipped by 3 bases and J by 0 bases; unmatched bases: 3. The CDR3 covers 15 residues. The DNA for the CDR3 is TGTGCCAGCAGCTTCGGCGGGGGAAGCACAGATACGCAGTATTTT. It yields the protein CASSFGGGSTDTQYF.

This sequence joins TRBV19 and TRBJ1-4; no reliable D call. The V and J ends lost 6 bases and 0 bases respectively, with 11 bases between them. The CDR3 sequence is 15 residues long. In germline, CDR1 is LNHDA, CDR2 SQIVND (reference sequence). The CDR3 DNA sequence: TGTGCCAGTAGGAGACTACTATCAACTAATGAAAAACTGTTTTTT. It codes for CASRRLLSTNEKLFF.

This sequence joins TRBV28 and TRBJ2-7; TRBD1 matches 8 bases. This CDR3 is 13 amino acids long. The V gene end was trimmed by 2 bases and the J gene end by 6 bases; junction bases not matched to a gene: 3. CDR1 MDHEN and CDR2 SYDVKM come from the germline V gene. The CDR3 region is CASSLTDRAEQYF. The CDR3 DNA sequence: TGTGCCAGCAGTTTAACGGACAGGGCCGAGCAGTACTTC.

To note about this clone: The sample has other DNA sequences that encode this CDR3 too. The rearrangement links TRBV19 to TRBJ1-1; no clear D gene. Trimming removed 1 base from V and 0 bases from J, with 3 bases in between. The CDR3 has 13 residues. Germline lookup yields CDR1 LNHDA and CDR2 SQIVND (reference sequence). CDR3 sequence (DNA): TGTGCCAGTAGTATAGGCGTGAACACTGAAGCTTTCTTT. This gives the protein CASSIGVNTEAFF.

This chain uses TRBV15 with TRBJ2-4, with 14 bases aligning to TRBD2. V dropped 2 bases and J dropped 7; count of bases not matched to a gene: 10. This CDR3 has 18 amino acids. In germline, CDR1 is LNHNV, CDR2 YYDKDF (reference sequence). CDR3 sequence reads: CATSRRPGLAGESNIQYF. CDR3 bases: TGTGCCACCAGCAGACGACCGGGACTAGCGGGAGAATCGAACATTCAGTACTTC.

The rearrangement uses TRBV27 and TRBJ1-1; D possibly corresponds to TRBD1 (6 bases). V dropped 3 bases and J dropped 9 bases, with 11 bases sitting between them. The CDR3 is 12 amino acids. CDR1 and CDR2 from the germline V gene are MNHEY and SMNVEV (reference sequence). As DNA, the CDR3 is TGTGCCAGCAGTTTTGGGGGACACAAAGCTTTCTTT. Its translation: CASSFGGHKAFF.

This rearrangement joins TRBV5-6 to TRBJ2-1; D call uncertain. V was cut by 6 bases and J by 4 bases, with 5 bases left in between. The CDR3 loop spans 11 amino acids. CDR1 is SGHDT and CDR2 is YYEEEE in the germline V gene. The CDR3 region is CASNLYNEQFF. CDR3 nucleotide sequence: TGTGCCAGCAACCTATACAATGAGCAGTTCTTC.